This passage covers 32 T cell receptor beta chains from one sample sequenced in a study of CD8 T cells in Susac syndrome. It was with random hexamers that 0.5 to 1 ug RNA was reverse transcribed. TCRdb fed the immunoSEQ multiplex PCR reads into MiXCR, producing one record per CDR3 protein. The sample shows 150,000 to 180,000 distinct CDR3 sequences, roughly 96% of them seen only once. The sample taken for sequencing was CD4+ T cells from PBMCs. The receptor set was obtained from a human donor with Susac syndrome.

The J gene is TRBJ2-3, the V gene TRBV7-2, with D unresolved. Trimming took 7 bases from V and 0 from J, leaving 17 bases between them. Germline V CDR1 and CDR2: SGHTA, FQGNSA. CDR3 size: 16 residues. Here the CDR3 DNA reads TGTGCCAGCACCCTCCCCCGGCGCCCTAGCACAGATACGCAGTATTTT. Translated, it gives CASTLPRRPSTDTQYF. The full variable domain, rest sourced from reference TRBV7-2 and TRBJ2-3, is GAGVSQSPSNKVTEKGKDVELRCDPISGHTALYWYRQSLGQGLEFLIYFQGNSAPDKSGLPSDRFSAERTGGSVSTLTIQRTQQEDSAVYLCASTLPRRPSTDTQYFGPGTRLTVL.

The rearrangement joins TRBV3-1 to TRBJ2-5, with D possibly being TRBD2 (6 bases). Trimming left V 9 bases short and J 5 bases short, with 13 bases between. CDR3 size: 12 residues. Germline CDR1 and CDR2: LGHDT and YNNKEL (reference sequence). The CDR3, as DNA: TGTGCCAGGGCGGGGTCTGGGGAGACCCAGTACTTC. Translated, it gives CARAGSGETQYF.

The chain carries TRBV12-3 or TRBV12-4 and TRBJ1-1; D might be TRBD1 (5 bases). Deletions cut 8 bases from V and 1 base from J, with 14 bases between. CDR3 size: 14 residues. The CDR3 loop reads CASVPVGPNTEAFF. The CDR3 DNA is TGTGCCAGCGTCCCGGTGGGGCCGAACACTGAAGCTTTCTTT.

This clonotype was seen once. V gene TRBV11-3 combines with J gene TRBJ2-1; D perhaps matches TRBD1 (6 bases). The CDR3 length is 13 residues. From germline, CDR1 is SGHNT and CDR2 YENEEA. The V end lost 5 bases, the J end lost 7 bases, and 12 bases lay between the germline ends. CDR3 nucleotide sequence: TGTGCCAGCAGCCCCACAGGGAGAAATGAGCAGTTCTTC. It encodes CASSPTGRNEQFF.

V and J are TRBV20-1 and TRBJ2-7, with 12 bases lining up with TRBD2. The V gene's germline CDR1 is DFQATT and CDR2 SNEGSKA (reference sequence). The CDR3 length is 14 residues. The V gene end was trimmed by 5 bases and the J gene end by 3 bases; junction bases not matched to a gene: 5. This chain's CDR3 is CSAPPTSGGYEQYF. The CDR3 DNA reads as TGCAGTGCTCCCCCGACTAGCGGGGGCTACGAGCAGTACTTC.

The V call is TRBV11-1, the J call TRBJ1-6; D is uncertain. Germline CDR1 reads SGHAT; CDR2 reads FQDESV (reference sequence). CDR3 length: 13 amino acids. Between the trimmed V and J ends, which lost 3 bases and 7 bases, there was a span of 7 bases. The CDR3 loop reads CASSLQRNSPLHF. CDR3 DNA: TGTGCCAGCAGCTTGCAGAGGAATTCACCCCTCCACTTT.

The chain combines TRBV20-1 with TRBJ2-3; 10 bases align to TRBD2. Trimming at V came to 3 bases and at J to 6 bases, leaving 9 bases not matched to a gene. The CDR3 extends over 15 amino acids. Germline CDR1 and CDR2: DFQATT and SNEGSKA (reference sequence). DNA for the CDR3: TGCAGTGCTAGTATGATAGCGGGGGGTTCCGATACGCAGTATTTT. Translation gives CSASMIAGGSDTQYF.

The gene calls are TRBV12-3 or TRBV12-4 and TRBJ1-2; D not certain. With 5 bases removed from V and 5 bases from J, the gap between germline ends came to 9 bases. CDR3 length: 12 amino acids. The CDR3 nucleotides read TGTGCCAGCAGTCTCCTCCAGTATGGCTACACCTTC. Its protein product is CASSLLQYGYTF.

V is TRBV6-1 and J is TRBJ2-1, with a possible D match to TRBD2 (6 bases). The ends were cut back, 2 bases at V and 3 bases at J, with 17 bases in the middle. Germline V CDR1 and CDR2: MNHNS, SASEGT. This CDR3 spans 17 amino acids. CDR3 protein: CASSERRAGKIYNEQFF. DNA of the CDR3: TGTGCCAGCAGTGAAAGGCGGGCGGGGAAGATCTACAATGAGCAGTTCTTC.

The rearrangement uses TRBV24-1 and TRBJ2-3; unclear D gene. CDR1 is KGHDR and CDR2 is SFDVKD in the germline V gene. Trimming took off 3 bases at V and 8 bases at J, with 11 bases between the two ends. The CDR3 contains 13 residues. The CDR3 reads CATSDPDKVTQYF. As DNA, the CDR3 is TGTGCCACCAGTGATCCAGACAAGGTTACGCAGTATTTT.

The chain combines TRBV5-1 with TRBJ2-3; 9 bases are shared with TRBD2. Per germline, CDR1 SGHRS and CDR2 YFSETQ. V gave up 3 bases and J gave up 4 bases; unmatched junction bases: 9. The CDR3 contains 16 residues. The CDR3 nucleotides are TGCGCCAGCAGCTCGCACCCGACTAGCGGCCCAGATACGCAGTATTTT. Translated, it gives CASSSHPTSGPDTQYF.

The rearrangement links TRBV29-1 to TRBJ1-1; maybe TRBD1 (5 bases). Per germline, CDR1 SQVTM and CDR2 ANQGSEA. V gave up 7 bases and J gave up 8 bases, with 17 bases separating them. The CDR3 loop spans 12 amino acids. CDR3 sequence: CSARPGEREAFF. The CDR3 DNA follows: TGCAGCGCACGTCCGGGGGAAAGGGAAGCTTTCTTT.

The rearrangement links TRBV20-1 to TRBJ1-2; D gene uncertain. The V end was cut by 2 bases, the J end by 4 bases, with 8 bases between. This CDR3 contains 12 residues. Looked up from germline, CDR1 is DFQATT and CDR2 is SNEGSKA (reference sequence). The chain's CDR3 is CSARLEPYGYTF. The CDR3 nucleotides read TGCAGTGCTAGACTCGAACCCTATGGCTACACCTTC.

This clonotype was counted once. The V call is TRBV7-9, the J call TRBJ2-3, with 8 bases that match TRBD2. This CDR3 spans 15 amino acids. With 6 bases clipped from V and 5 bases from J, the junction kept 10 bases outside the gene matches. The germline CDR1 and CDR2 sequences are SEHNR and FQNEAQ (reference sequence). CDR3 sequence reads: CASRVAGGPRDTQYF. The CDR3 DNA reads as TGTGCCAGCAGAGTCGCGGGGGGCCCGCGAGATACGCAGTATTTT.

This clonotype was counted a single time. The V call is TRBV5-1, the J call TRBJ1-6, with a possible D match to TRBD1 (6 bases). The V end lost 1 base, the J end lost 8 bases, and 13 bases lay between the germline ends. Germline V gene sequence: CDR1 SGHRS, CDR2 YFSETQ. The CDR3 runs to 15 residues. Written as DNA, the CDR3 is TGCGCCAGCAGCTTGCAGGGGAATGACGATTCACCCCTCCACTTT. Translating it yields CASSLQGNDDSPLHF.

This CDR3 reads CASSLASPNTGELFF. The CDR3 DNA follows: TGTGCCAGCAGCTTGGCCAGCCCGAACACCGGGGAGCTGTTTTTT. The genes are TRBV7-9 and TRBJ2-2, with D hard to call. The CDR3 sequence is 15 residues long. Trimming removed 3 bases from V and 0 bases from J, with 8 bases in between. Germline-derived CDR1 and CDR2 are SEHNR and FQNEAQ (reference sequence).

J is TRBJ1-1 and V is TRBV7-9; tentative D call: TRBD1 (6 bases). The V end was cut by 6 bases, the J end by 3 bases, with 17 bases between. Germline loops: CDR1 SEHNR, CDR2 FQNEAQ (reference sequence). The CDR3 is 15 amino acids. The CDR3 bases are TGTGCCAGCAGAGAGGACAGAAGGTCGGACACTGAAGCTTTCTTT. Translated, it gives CASREDRRSDTEAFF.

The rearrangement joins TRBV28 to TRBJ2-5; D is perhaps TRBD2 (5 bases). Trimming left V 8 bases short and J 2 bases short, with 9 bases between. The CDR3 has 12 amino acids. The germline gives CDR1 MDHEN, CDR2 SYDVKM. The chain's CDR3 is CASRRGQETQYF. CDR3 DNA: TGTGCCAGCCGTCGAGGGCAAGAGACCCAGTACTTC.

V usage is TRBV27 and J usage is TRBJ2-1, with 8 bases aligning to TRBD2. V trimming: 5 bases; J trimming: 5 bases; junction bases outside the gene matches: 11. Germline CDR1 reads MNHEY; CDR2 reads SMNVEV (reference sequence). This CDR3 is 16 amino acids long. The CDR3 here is CASSRRSTSDHNEQFF. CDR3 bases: TGTGCCAGCAGTCGCCGGTCGACTAGCGACCACAATGAGCAGTTCTTC.

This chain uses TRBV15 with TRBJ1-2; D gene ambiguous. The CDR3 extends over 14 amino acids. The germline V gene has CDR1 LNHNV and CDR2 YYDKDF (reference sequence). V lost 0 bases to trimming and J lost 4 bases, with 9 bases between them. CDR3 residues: CATSREGFGYGYTF. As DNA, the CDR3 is TGTGCCACCAGCAGAGAAGGCTTCGGCTATGGCTACACCTTC.

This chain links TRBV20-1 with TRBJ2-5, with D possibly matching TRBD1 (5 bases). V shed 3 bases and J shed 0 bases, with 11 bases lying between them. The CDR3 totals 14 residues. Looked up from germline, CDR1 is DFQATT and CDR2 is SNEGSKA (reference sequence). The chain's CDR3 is CSARGWGDQETQYF. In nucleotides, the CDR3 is TGCAGTGCTAGGGGTTGGGGCGACCAAGAGACCCAGTACTTC.

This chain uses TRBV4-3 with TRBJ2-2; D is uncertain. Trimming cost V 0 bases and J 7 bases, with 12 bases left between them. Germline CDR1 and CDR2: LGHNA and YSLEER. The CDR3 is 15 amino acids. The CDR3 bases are TGCGCCAGCAGCCAAGATGGGGTTATTAGCGGGGAGCTGTTTTTT. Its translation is CASSQDGVISGELFF.

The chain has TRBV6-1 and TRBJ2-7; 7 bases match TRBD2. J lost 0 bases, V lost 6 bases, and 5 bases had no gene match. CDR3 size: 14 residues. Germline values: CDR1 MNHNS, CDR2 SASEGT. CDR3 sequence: CASSPSGSSYEQYF. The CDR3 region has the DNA TGTGCCAGCAGCCCTAGCGGTAGCTCCTACGAGCAGTACTTC.

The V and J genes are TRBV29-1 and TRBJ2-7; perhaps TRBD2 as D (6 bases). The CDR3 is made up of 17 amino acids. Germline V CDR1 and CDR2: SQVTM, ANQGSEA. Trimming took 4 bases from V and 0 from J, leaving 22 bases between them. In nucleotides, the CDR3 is TGCAGCGTTGGAGGCCCGAACAGCCTGGGACTCTCCTACGAGCAGTACTTC. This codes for CSVGGPNSLGLSYEQYF.

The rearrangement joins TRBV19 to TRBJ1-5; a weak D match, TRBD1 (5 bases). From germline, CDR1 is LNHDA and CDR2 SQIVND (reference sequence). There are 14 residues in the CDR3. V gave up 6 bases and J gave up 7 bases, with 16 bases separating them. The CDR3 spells CASSDAGPPQPQHF. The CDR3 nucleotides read TGTGCCAGTAGCGACGCGGGGCCGCCCCAGCCCCAGCATTTT. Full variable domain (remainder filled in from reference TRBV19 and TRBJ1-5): DGGITQSPKYLFRKEGQNVTLSCEQNLNHDAMYWYRQDPGQGLRLIYYSQIVNDFQKGDIAEGYSVSREKKESFPLTVTSAQKNPTAFYLCASSDAGPPQPQHFGDGTRLSIL.

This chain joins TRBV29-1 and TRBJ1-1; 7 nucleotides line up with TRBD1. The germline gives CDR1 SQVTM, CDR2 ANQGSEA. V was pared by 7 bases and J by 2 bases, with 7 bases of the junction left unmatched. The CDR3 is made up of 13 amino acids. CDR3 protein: CSGSGTVNTEAFF. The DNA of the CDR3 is TGCAGCGGGTCCGGGACAGTTAACACTGAAGCTTTCTTT.

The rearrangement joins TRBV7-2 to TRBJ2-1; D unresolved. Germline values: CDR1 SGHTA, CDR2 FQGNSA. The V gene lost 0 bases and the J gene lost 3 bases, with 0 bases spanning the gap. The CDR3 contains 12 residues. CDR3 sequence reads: CASSLAYNEQFF. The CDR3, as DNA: TGTGCCAGCAGCTTAGCCTACAATGAGCAGTTCTTC.

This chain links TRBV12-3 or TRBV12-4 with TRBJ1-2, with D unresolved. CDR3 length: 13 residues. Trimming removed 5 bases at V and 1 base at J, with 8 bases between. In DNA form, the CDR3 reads TGTGCCAGCAGTAACAGCTTTAACTATGGCTACACCTTC. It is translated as CASSNSFNYGYTF.

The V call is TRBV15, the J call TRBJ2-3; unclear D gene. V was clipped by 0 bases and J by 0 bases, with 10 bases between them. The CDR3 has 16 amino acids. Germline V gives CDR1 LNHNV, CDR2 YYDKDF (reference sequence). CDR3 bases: TGTGCCACCAGCAGAGATTGGGTCATTAGCACAGATACGCAGTATTTT. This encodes CATSRDWVISTDTQYF.

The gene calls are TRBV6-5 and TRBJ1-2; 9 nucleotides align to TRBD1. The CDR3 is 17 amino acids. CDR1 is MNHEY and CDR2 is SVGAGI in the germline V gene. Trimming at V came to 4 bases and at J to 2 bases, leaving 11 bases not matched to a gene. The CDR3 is CASSSPGQGGRNYGYTF. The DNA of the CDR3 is TGTGCCAGCAGTTCCCCGGGACAGGGTGGAAGAAACTATGGCTACACCTTC.

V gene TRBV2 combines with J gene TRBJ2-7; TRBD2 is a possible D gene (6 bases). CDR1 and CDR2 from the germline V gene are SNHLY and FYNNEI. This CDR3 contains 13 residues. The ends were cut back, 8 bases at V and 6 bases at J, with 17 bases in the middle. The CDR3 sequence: CASLDGGWPEQYF. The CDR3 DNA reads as TGTGCCAGCCTCGACGGGGGTTGGCCCGAGCAGTACTTC. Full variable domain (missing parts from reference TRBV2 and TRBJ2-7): EPEVTQTPSHQVTQMGQEVILRCVPISNHLYFYWYRQILGQKVEFLVSFYNNEISEKSEIFDDQFSVERPDGSNFTLKIRSTKLEDSAMYFCASLDGGWPEQYFGPGTRLTVT.

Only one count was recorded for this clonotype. CDR3 coding DNA: TGTGCCAGCAGTTTATTAGGACAGCGCACAGATACGCAGTATTTT. Its protein is CASSLLGQRTDTQYF. This chain links TRBV12-3 or TRBV12-4 with TRBJ2-3, with D possibly TRBD1 on 6 matching bases. Trimming removed 2 bases from V and 1 base from J, with 10 bases in between. The CDR3 runs to 15 residues.